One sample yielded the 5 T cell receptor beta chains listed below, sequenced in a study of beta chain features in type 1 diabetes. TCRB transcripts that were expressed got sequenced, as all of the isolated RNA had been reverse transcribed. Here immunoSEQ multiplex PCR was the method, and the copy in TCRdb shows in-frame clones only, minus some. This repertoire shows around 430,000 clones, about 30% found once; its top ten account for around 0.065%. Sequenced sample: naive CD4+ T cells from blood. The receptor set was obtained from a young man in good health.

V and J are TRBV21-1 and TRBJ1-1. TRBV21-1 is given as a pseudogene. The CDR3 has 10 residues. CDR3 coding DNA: TGTGCCGGGACGAACACTGAAGCTTTCTTT. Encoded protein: CAGTNTEAFF.

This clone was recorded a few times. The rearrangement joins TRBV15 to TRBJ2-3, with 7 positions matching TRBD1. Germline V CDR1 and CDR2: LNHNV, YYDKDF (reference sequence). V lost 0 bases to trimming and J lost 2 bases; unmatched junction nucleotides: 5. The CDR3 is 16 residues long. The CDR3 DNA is TGTGCCACCAGCAGAGATTACAGGGGTCCCACAGATACGCAGTATTTT. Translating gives CATSRDYRGPTDTQYF.

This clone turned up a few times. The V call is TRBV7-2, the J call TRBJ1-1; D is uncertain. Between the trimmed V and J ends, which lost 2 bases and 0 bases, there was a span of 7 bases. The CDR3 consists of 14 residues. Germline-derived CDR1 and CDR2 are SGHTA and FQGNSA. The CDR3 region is CASSLQVMNTEAFF. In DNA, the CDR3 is TGTGCCAGCAGCTTACAGGTTATGAACACTGAAGCTTTCTTT.

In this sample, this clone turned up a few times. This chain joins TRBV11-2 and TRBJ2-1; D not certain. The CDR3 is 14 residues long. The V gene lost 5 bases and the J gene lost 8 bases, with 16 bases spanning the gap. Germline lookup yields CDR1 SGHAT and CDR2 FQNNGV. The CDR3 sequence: CASSPTDVRDEQFF. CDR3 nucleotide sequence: TGTGCCAGCAGCCCCACGGACGTACGGGATGAGCAGTTCTTC.

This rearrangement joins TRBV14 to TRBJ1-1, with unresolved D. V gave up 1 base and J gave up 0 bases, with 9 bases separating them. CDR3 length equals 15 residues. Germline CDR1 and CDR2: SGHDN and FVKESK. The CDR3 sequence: CASSQGRIMNTEAFF. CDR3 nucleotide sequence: TGTGCCAGCAGCCAAGGCAGAATCATGAACACTGAAGCTTTCTTT.